The clone carrying this T cell receptor (beta chain) was observed a few times. Method: immunoSEQ multiplex PCR; TCRdb's copy keeps in-frame clones and lacks some. Here the sample spans over 25,000 clones, 79% being singletons. Germline values: CDR1 WNHNN, CDR2 SYGVQD (reference sequence). CDR3 length equals 14 residues. Germline trimming cut 2 bases from V and 3 bases from J; bases unmatched to any gene: 0. Regarding time point: peripheral blood 6 weeks after treatment start. The data were taken from a study of PD-L1 blockade in urothelial cancer. The TCR was taken from a man aged 65 to 79 with urothelial cancer. The specimen was PBMCs, collected around atezolizumab (anti-PD-L1) treatment. The genes are TRBV10-1 and TRBJ2-7, with 11 bases aligning to TRBD2. In DNA form, the CDR3 reads TGCGCCAGCAGTGAGACTAGCGGGAGCTACGAGCAGTACTTC. Its protein is CASSETSGSYEQYF.